The clone carrying this T cell receptor (beta chain) came up once. This sample is drawn from a study of T cells in tumors after PD-1 blockade. At the level of the study: On average, peripheral blood gave about 120,000 TCR templates and over 30,000 unique clonotypes.

Trimming pared 0 bases from V and 2 bases from J, leaving 6 bases between. Looked up from germline, CDR1 is WNHNN and CDR2 is SYGVQD (reference sequence). This CDR3 contains 14 residues. Measured with immunoSEQ multiplex PCR; TCRdb has only the in-frame clones, and not every one. The sample has some 60,000 clones, about 82% seen once; the top ten hold around an eighth. The source of this sequence is a human donor with basal cell carcinoma. The specimen was PBMCs, collected before anti-PD-1 treatment. This sequence joins TRBV10-1 and TRBJ2-3; D uncertain. The DNA for the CDR3 is TGCGCCAGCAGTGAGTCCTTCGTCACAGATACGCAGTATTTT. This codes for CASSESFVTDTQYF.